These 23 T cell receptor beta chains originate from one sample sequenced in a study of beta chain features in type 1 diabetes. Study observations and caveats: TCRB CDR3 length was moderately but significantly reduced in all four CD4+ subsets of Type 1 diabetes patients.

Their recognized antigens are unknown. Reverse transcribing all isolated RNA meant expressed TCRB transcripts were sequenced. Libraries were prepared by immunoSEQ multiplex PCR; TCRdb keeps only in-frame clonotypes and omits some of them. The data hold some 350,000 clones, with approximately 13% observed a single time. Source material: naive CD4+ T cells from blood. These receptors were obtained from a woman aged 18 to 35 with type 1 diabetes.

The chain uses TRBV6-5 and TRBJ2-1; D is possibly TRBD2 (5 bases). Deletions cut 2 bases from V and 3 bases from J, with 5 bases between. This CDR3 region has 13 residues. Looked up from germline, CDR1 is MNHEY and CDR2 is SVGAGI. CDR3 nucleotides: TGTGCCAGCAGTTACGACTACTACAATGAGCAGTTCTTC. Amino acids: CASSYDYYNEQFF.

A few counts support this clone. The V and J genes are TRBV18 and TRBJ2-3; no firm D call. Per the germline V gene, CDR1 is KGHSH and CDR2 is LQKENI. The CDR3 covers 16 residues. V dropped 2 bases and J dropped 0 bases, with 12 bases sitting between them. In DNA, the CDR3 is TGTGCCAGCTCACCATACTCTGTTTTGAGCACAGATACGCAGTATTTT. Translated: CASSPYSVLSTDTQYF.

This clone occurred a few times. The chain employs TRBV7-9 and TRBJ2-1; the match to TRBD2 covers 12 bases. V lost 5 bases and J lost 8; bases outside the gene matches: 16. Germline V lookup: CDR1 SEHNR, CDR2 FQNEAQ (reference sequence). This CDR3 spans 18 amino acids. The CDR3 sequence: CASSRDLRLAGDDHEQFF. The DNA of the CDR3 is TGTGCCAGCAGCCGCGACTTAAGACTAGCGGGAGATGACCATGAGCAGTTCTTC.

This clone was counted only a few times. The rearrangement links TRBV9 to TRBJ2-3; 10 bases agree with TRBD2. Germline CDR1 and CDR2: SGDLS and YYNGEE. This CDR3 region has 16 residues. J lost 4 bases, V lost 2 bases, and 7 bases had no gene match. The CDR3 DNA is TGTGCCAGCAGCGTGGGACTAGCGCTTGTGGCAGATACGCAGTATTTT. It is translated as CASSVGLALVADTQYF.

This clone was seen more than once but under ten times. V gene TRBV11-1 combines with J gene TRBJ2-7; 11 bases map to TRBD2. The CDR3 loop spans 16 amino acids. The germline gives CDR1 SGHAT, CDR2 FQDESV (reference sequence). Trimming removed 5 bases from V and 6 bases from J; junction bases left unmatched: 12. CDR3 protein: CASSGYSGRAFREQYF. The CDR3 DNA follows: TGTGCCAGCAGCGGCTATAGCGGGAGGGCCTTTCGCGAGCAGTACTTC.

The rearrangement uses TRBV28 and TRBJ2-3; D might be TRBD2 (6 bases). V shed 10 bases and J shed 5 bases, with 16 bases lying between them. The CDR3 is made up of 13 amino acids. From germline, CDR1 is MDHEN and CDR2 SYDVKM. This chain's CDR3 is CATQTRAVDTQYF. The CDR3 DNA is TGTGCCACCCAGACTAGGGCGGTAGATACGCAGTATTTT.

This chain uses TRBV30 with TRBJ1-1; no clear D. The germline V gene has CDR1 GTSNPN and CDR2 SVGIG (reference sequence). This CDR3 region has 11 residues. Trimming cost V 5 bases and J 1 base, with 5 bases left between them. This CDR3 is CAWGGNTEAFF. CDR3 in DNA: TGTGCCTGGGGAGGGAACACTGAAGCTTTCTTT.

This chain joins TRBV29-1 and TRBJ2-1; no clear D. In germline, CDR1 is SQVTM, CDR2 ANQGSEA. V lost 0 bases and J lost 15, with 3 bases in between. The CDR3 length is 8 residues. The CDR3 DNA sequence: TGCAGCGTTGAAGATCGGTTCTTC. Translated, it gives CSVEDRFF.

This CDR3 is CAWSRGLETQYF. The CDR3 bases are TGTGCCTGGAGTCGGGGGTTGGAGACCCAGTACTTC. J is TRBJ2-5 and V is TRBV30; a weak D match, TRBD2 (6 bases). Trimming cost V 2 bases and J 5 bases, with 9 bases left between them. The CDR3 extends over 12 amino acids. The germline gives CDR1 GTSNPN, CDR2 SVGIG (reference sequence). Together with reference TRBV30 and TRBJ2-5, the CDR3 gives the full variable domain: SQTIHQWPATLVQPVGSPLSLECTVEGTSNPNLYWYRQAAGRGLQLLFYSVGIGQISSEVPQNLSASRPQDRQFILSSKKLLLSDSGFYLCAWSRGLETQYFGPGTRLLVL.

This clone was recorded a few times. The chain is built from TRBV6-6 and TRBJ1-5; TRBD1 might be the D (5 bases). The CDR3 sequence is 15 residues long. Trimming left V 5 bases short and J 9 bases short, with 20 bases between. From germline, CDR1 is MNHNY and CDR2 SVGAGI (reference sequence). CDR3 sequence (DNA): TGTGCCAGCAGTCCCTCCCAGGGCGTGTGGGCGCCCCAGCATTTT. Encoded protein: CASSPSQGVWAPQHF.

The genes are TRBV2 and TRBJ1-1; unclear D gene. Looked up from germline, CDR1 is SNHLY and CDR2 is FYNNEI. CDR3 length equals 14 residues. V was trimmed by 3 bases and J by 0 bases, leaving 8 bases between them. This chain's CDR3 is CASSDVSMNTEAFF. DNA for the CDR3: TGTGCCAGCAGTGATGTCAGTATGAACACTGAAGCTTTCTTT.

For the CDR3, the DNA is TGTGCCAGCAGGGCAGCTAACTATGGCTACACCTTC. Translating gives CASRAANYGYTF. This chain uses TRBV28 with TRBJ1-2; D is undetermined. V was cut by 6 bases and J by 0 bases, with 5 bases left in between. CDR3 length: 12 amino acids. Germline V gives CDR1 MDHEN, CDR2 SYDVKM.

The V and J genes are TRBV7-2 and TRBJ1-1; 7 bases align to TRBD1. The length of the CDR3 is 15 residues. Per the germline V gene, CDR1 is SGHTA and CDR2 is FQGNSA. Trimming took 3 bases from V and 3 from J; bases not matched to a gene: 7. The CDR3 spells CASSFTGDGYTEAFF. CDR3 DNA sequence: TGTGCCAGCAGCTTCACAGGGGATGGGTACACTGAAGCTTTCTTT.

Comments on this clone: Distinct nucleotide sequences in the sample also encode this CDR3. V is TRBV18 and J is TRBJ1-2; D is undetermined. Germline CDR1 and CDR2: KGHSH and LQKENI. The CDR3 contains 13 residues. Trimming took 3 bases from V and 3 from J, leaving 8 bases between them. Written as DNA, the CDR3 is TGTGCCAGCTCACCGAGGGAAGACTATGGCTACACCTTC. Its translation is CASSPREDYGYTF.

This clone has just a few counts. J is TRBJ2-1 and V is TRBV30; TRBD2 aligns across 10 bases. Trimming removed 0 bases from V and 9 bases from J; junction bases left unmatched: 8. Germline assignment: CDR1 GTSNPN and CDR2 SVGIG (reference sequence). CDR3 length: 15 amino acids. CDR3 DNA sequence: TGTGCCTGGAGTGTAGGGCTAGCGGGAGTGGTTGAGCAGTTCTTC. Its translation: CAWSVGLAGVVEQFF.

DNA of the CDR3: TGTGCCAGCAGTGAAAGGGTGACAGGGCCAAGGGAGGGCTACACCTTC. It translates to CASSERVTGPREGYTF. The chain links TRBV25-1 to TRBJ1-2; 7 bases align to TRBD1. V trimming: 2 bases; J trimming: 8 bases; junction bases outside the gene matches: 14. Germline lookup yields CDR1 MGHDK and CDR2 SYGVNS. The CDR3 length is 16 residues.

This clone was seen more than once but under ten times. The chain's CDR3 is CASSRRTIQETQYF. Here the CDR3 DNA reads TGTGCCAGCAGCCGACGGACTATTCAAGAGACCCAGTACTTC. The chain couples TRBV7-2 to TRBJ2-5, with D tentatively TRBD2 (6 bases). This CDR3 is 14 amino acids long. Germline V gene data show CDR1 as SGHTA and CDR2 as FQGNSA. Trimming cost V 5 bases and J 2 bases, with 12 bases left between them.

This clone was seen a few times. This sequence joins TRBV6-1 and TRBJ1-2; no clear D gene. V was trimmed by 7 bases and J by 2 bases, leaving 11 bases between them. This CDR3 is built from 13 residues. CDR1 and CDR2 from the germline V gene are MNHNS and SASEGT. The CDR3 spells CASNETPNYGYTF. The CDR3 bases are TGTGCCAGCAACGAAACACCGAACTATGGCTACACCTTC.

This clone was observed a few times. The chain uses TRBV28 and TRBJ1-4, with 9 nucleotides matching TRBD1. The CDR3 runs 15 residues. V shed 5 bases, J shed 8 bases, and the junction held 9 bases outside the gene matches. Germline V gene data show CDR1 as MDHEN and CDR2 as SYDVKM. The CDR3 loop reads CASSPWTGAGEKLFF. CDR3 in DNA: TGTGCCAGCAGTCCCTGGACAGGGGCCGGCGAAAAACTGTTTTTT.

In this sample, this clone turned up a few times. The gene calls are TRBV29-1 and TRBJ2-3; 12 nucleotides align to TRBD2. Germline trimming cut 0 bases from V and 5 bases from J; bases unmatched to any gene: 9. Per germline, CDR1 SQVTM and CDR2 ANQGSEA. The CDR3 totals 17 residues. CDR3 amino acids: CSVEDPVTSGSIDTQYF. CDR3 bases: TGCAGCGTTGAAGATCCCGTGACTAGCGGGAGTATAGATACGCAGTATTTT.

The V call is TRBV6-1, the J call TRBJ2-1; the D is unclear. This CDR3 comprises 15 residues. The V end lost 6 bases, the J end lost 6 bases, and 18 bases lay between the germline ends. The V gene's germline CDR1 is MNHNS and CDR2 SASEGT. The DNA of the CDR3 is TGTGCCAGCAGCCGCCTAGGTGAACGTCTCAATGAGCAGTTCTTC. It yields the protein CASSRLGERLNEQFF.

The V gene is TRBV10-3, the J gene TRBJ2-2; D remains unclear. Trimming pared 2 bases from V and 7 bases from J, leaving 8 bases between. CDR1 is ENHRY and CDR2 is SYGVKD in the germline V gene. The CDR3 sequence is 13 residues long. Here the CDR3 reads CAISEAVGGELFF. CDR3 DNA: TGTGCCATCAGTGAGGCAGTTGGCGGGGAGCTGTTTTTT.

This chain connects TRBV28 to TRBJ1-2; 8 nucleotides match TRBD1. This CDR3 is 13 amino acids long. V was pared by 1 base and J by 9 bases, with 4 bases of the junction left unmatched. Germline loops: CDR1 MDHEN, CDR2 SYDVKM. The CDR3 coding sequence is TGTGCCAGCAGTTTATCGGCAGGGGGCAGCTACACCTTC. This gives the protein CASSLSAGGSYTF.